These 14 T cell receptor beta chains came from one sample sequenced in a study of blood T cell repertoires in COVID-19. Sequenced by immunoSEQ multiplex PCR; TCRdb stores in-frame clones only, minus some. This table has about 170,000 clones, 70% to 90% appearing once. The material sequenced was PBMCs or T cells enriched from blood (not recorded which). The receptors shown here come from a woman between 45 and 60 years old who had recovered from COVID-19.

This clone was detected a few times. CDR3 coding DNA: TGTGCCAGCGTGTTACATCCGTTGGCACCCCTCCACTTT. This codes for CASVLHPLAPLHF. The chain recombines TRBV7-2 with TRBJ1-6; no reliable D call. The CDR3 totals 13 residues. V was clipped by 8 bases and J by 11 bases, with 16 bases between them. Germline values: CDR1 SGHTA, CDR2 FQGNSA.

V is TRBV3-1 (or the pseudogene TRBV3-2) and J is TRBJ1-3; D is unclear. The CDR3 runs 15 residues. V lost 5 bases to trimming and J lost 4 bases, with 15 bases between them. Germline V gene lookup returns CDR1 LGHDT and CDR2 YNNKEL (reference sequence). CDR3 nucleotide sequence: TGTGCCAGCAGCAGGAGTGAAGTATCGGGAAACACCATATATTTT. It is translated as CASSRSEVSGNTIYF.

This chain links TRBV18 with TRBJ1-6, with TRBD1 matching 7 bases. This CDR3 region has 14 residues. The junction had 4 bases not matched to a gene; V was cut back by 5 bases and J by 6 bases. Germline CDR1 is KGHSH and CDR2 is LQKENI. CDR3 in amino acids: CASSATGINSPLHF. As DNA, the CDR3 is TGTGCCAGCTCAGCGACAGGGATTAATTCACCCCTCCACTTT.

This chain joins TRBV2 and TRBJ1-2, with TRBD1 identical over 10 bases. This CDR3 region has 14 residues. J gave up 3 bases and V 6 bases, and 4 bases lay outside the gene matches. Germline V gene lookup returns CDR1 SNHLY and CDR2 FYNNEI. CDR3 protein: CASREDRGDYGYTF. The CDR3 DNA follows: TGTGCCAGCAGAGAGGACAGGGGGGACTATGGCTACACCTTC. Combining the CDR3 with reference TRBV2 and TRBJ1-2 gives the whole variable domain EPEVTQTPSHQVTQMGQEVILRCVPISNHLYFYWYRQILGQKVEFLVSFYNNEISEKSEIFDDQFSVERPDGSNFTLKIRSTKLEDSAMYFCASREDRGDYGYTFGSGTRLTVV.

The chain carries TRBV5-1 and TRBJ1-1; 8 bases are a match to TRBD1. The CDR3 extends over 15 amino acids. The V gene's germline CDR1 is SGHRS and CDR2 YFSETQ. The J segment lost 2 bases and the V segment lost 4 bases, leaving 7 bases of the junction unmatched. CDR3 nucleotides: TGCGCCAGCAGCGCCTCAGGGGGCCATAACACTGAAGCTTTCTTT. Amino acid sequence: CASSASGGHNTEAFF.

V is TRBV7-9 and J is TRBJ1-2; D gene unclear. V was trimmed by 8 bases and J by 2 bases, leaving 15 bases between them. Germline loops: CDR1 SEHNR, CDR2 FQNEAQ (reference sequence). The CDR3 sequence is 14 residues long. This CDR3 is CASEEAPVNYGYTF. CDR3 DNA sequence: TGTGCCAGCGAAGAAGCCCCCGTGAACTATGGCTACACCTTC.

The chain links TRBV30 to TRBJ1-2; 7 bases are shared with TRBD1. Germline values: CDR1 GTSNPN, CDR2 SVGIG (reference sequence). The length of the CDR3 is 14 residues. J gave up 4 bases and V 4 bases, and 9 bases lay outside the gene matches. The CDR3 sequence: CAWMEGTAPYGYTF. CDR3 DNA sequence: TGTGCCTGGATGGAAGGGACAGCCCCCTATGGCTACACCTTC.

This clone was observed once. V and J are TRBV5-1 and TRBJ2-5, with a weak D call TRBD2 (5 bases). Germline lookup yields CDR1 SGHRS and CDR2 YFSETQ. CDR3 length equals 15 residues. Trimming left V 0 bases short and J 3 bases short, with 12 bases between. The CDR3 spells CASSLGGWEEETQYF. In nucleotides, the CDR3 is TGCGCCAGCAGCTTGGGAGGGTGGGAAGAAGAGACCCAGTACTTC.

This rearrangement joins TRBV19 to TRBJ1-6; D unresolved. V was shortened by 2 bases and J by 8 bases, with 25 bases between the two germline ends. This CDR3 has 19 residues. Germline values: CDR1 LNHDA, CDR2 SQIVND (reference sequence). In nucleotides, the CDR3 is TGTGCCAGTAGTATATTCGTCCCGCAGAGGACGGGGAGCGATTCACCCCTCCACTTT. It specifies CASSIFVPQRTGSDSPLHF.

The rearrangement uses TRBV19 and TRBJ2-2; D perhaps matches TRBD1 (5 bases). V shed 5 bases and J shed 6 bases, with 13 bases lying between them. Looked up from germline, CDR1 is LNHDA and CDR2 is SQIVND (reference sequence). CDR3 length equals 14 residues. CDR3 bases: TGTGCCAGTAGTCGGTCAGGGAATTCCGGGGAGCTGTTTTTT. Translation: CASSRSGNSGELFF.

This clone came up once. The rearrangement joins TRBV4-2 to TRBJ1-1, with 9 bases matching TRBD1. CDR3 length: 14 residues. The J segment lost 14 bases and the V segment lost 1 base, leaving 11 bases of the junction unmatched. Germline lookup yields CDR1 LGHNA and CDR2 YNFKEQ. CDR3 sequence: CASSQVTQTGGTFF. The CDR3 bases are TGTGCCAGCAGCCAAGTAACGCAGACAGGGGGAACATTCTTT.

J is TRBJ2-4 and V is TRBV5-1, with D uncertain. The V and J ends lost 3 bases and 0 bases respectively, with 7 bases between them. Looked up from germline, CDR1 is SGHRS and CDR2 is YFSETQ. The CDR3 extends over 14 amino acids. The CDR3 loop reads CASSSGIAKNIQYF. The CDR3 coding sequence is TGCGCCAGCAGCTCGGGTATAGCCAAAAACATTCAGTACTTC. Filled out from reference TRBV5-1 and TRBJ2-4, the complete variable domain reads KAGVTQTPRYLIKTRGQQVTLSCSPISGHRSVSWYQQTPGQGLQFLFEYFSETQRNKGNFPGRFSGRQFSNSRSEMNVSTLELGDSALYLCASSSGIAKNIQYFGAGTRLSVL.

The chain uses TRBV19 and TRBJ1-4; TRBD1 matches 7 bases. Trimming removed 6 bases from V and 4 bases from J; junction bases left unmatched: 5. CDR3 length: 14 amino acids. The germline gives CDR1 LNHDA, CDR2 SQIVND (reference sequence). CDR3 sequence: CASSMTGNNEKLFF. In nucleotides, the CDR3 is TGTGCCAGTAGCATGACAGGGAATAATGAAAAACTGTTTTTT.

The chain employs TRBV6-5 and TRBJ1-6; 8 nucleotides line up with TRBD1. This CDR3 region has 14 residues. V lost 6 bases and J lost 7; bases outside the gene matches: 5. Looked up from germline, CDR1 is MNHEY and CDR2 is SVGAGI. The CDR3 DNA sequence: TGTGCCAGCAGGACCGACAGGGGAAATTCACCCCTCCACTTT. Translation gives CASRTDRGNSPLHF.